This TCR beta chain was sequenced during a study of blood T cell repertoires in COVID-19. At the level of the study: Acute and convalescent COVID-19 specimens originated in the United States, Italy and Spain. Sample material is recorded as cDNA or gDNA derived from T cells, B-cell-depleted T cells, or PBMCs.

The authors' processing: Amplification from reference gene primers served as the basis for estimated nucleated cell counts. Sequencing was performed with immunoSEQ multiplex PCR; in TCRdb, only in-frame clones are kept and a portion is missing. The DNA was the basis for D and trimming; V, J and clone size are from that table. This sample has about 95,000 clones; about 90% occur once, and the top ten carry about a sixth. V was trimmed by 2 bases and J by 9 bases, leaving 17 bases between them. This CDR3 has 16 amino acids. Per the germline V gene, CDR1 is MNHEY and CDR2 is SVGAGI. J is TRBJ1-6 and V is TRBV6-5; possibly TRBD1 for D (6 bases). The specimen sequenced was peripheral blood. The receptor comes from a human donor in a cohort sampled during active COVID-19. The DNA of the CDR3 is TGTGCCAGCAGTTACCCGCCTGCGGGGGCAGGTTCACCCCTCCACTTT. Its translation: CASSYPPAGAGSPLHF.